The sample holds one count of the clone carrying this T cell receptor beta chain. What it recognizes is unknown. The same CDR3 arises from other DNA sequences in this sample as well. The entry originates in a study of T cell responses to AZD1222 COVID-19 vaccine. General study results and limits: Spike-specific TCR breadth and depth rose after two AZD1222 doses. AZD1222 recipients seropositive at baseline numbered only five to seven. CD4 TCRs covered the whole spike, strongest at regions 160-218 and 743-854.

The repertoire was sequenced with immunoSEQ multiplex PCR; TCRdb's copy has only in-frame clones and lacks some. The table records about 79,000 clones, roughly four fifths of them present only once. CDR3 length equals 14 residues. The germline CDR1 and CDR2 sequences are SGDLS and YYNGEE. V was cut by 2 bases and J by 1 base, with 7 bases left in between. This clonotype was sampled from an adult who received the AZD1222 COVID-19 vaccine. The chain carries TRBV9 and TRBJ1-5; D gene unclear. Here the sequenced sample was peripheral blood, taken 28 days after the second AZD1222 dose. As DNA, the CDR3 is TGTGCCAGCAGCGTGGACGGGAGCAATCAGCCCCAGCATTTT. Translation: CASSVDGSNQPQHF.